The text below deals with one T cell receptor beta chain. Its antigen is as yet unknown. These data are taken from a study of T cell responses to AZD1222 COVID-19 vaccine. Overall study results and limits: Spike was spanned by vaccine-associated CD4 TCRs, with dominance at 160-218 and 743-854. Among those given AZD1222, only six were seropositive at baseline. The study found Spike-specific TCR breadth and depth rose after two AZD1222 doses.

V was shortened by 6 bases and J by 3 bases, with 17 bases between the two germline ends. Germline loops: CDR1 SNHLY, CDR2 FYNNEI. The CDR3 contains 16 residues. Using immunoSEQ multiplex PCR, the repertoire was profiled, and TCRdb retains in-frame clones only, with some absent. There are about 86,000 clones in the sample; 85% to 90% occur only once, and 6.9% lies in the top ten. The rearrangement links TRBV2 to TRBJ1-4, with D uncertain. This material consisted of peripheral blood, taken 28 days after the second AZD1222 dose. The TCR was taken from an adult who received the AZD1222 COVID-19 vaccine. The chain's CDR3 is CASSAIGGEANEKLFF. As DNA, the CDR3 is TGTGCCAGCAGCGCGATAGGCGGGGAGGCTAATGAAAAACTGTTTTTT.